A few counts support the clone carrying this T cell receptor (beta chain). The entry originates in a study of blood T cell repertoires in COVID-19. Study context: Acute and convalescent COVID-19 samples came from the United States, Italy and Spain. T cells, B-cell-depleted T cells, or PBMCs provided the cDNA or gDNA that served as material.

Original handling: Nucleated cell number was recorded as an estimate derived from reference gene primer amplification. Some clones are missing from TCRdb's copy, which holds only in-frame ones; the method was immunoSEQ multiplex PCR. The DNA gave D and trimming, while V, J and clone size come from that table. Here the sample spans approximately 500,000 clones, approximately 85% being singletons. Trimming shortened V by 5 bases and J by 2 bases, and 12 bases separated the two germline ends. In germline, CDR1 is LNHDA, CDR2 SQIVND (reference sequence). The CDR3 length is 14 residues. The chain couples TRBV19 to TRBJ1-2; perhaps TRBD1 as D (5 bases). The sample consisted of peripheral blood. The source is a human donor in a cohort sampled during active COVID-19. CDR3 protein: CASSSRQQNYGYTF. CDR3 in DNA: TGTGCCAGTAGTTCGAGACAGCAGAACTATGGCTACACCTTC.